The entry below gives a single TCR beta chain sequence along with its context. Its antigen is not yet known. No clone much larger than this one lies a single base away; base qualities are absent. RNA was extracted with the RNeasy kit and roughly 0.5 to 1 ug was reverse transcribed using random hexamers. TCR beta CDR3 regions were amplified with the immunoSEQ multiplex PCR assay covering 54 Vbeta and 13 Jbeta segments. Bias from PCR amplification was corrected by using a synthetic template baseline for primer optimization and for computational correction. As for how the authors treated the data: Only productive sequences were kept, with reads annotated to V, D and J genes according to IMGT and analyzed in immunoSEQ Analyzer. Clonality was calculated as one minus the Shannon entropy normalized by log2 of the number of productive unique sequences. For each patient and control, public and private clones were evaluated among the 100 most prevalent clones. Susac-specific clones were defined as absent from healthy and MS cohorts, 850 to 1,300 published viral clones and other ImmuneACCESS disease sequences. TCRdb handled the public reads itself, with Q25 trimming in fastp and clone calling in MiXCR, and kept productive beta chains. Merged by CDR3 protein, the rows form single entries marked with the most common genes and DNA. It is TCRdb's table, rather than the study itself, that gives the V and J calls and clone size. A total of about 190,000 distinct CDR3 sequences appear in this sample, approximately 93% of them only once. Roughly 0.096% of the sample is held by the ten biggest clonotypes.

The data derive from a study of CD8 T cells in Susac syndrome (dated by TCRdb to between 2018 and 2020). With regard to the full study: Whether CD8+ T cell activation and differentiation in Susac syndrome was antigen driven was tested using repertoire sequencing.

Overall results and qualifications from the work: The number of individuals in the TCR sequencing and HLA analysis was recognized as being relatively small.

High-throughput TCR beta sequencing profiled peripheral blood CD8+ and CD4+ T cells from healthy donors, Susac syndrome patients and multiple sclerosis patients. Healthy donors were age- and sex-matched controls. Bulk CD8+ and CD4+ T cells were purified magnetically by negative isolation, whereas CD8+ TEMRA cells were enriched by FACS. Blood was collected in EDTA tubes and processed within 24 hours, with PBMCs isolated through density gradient centrifugation. PBMCs intended for TCR sequencing were cryopreserved in liquid nitrogen and were subsequently thawed in a 37 degrees C water bath. The sorted or isolated CD4+, CD8+ and CD8+ TEMRA cells reached a purity of at least 90%. Reading from cysteine to phenylalanine, the CDR3 counts 13 amino acids. This entry keeps only the CDR3 DNA: 39 bases, framed from base 1. As encoded in the germline V gene, CDR1 is MNHNS while CDR2 is SASEGT. The junction shows trimming of 4 bases on V and 4 bases on J, plus 10 bases between the germline ends.

Recombination joined TRBV6-1 with TRBJ1-2, with the D gene not confidently named. The clonotype originates from a human donor in good health. The sequenced sample was CD4+ T cells from PBMCs. The DNA sequence is TGTGCCAGCAGTGTCAGGCGGACCTATGGCTACACCTTC. Its protein product is CASSVRRTYGYTF.